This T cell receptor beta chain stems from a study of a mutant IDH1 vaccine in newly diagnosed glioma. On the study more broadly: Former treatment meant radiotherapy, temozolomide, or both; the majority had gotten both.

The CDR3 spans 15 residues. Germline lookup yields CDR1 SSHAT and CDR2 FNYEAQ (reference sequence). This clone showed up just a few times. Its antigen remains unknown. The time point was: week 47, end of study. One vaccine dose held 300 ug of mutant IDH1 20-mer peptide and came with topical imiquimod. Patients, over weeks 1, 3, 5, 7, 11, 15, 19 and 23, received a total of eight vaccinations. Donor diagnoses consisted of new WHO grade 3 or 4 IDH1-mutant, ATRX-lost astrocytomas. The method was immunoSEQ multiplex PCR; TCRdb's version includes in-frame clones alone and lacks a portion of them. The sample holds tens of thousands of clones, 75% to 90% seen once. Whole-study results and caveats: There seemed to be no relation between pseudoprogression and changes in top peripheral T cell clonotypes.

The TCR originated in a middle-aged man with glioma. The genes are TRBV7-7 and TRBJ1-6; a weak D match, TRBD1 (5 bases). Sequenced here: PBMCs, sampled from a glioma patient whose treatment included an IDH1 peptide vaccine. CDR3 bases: TGTGCTAGCTGTCGGGCAGGGCCTTATAATTCACCCCTCCACTTT. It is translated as CASCRAGPYNSPLHF.